The text below deals with one TCR beta chain. Its specificity is unknown. Amplification yielded TCR beta CDR3 regions, with RNA transcripts as the source. TCR CDR3 regions were first amplified by RT-PCR with HTBI primers. TCRdb independently ran MiXCR on the multiplex PCR reads; one entry per CDR3 protein. The sample consists of around 110,000 distinct CDR3 sequences, around a sixth of them appearing once. These data come from a study of T cells in Graves' hyperthyroidism and ophthalmopathy. Whole-study findings and limits: Researchers found most expanded thyroid clonotypes above 0.001 in blood as well.

The V segment lost 5 bases and the J segment 7 bases; nucleotides outside the gene matches: 11. CDR1 DFQATT and CDR2 SNEGSKA come from the germline V gene (reference sequence). The CDR3 length is 14 residues. Patients were excluded for uncontrolled infection, other autoimmune disease, pregnancy or lactation. Fresh peripheral blood, 7.5 to 10 ml, was the source of the PBMCs. Specimen: blood. The clonotype originates from a woman between 50 and 59 years old with Graves' hyperthyroidism. The chain uses TRBV20-1 and TRBJ2-1; 7 positions match TRBD1. The CDR3 DNA follows: TGCAGTGCTGAGCGACAGGGTGGTCGGAATGAGCAGTTCTTC. This sequence encodes CSAERQGGRNEQFF.